This TCR beta chain was sequenced in a study of cytomegalovirus exposure and HLA in healthy donors. Vbeta (60) and Jbeta (13) primers were used in the PCR. Assay used: immunoSEQ multiplex PCR; TCRdb lists only in-frame clones, some missing. The sample has about 93,000 clones; about four fifths are singletons. The V end lost 2 bases, the J end lost 4 bases, and 6 bases lay between the germline ends. Germline CDR1 MNHNY, CDR2 SVGAGI (reference sequence). The CDR3 spans 13 residues. Sequencing used PBMCs. This receptor was obtained from a man aged 25-45 years in good health and CMV-seronegative. The chain employs TRBV6-6 and TRBJ1-5; D gene unclear. Here the CDR3 reads CASSYAGNQPQHF. CDR3 bases: TGTGCCAGCAGTTACGCGGGAAATCAGCCCCAGCATTTT.